These 5 T cell receptor beta chains came from one sample sequenced in a study of cytomegalovirus exposure and HLA in healthy donors. The PCR was carried out with 60 Vbeta primers and 13 Jbeta primers. Only in-frame clones appear in the TCRdb table, and some are missing; sequencing was by immunoSEQ multiplex PCR. The sample comprises approximately 210,000 clones, about four fifths of which are singletons, and approximately 1.5% rests with the top ten. Sequenced material: PBMCs. These receptors all stem from a girl aged 10 to 17 in good health and CMV-seropositive.

This clone was counted between two and nine times. The V gene is TRBV5-6, the J gene TRBJ1-5; D is possibly TRBD1 (6 bases). CDR1 SGHDT and CDR2 YYEEEE come from the germline V gene. This CDR3 region has 15 residues. V lost 2 bases to trimming and J lost 3 bases, with 12 bases between them. CDR3 bases: TGTGCCAGCAGCTTCTGGGGGCAACTCAATCAGCCCCAGCATTTT. Protein sequence: CASSFWGQLNQPQHF.

The CDR3, as DNA: TGTGCCAGCTGGATTAGCGGGCAGCAGTACTTC. Protein product: CASWISGQQYF. The chain employs TRBV6-6 and TRBJ2-7; 7 nucleotides agree with TRBD2. Losses at the gene ends were 8 bases for V and 8 bases for J; bases not matched to a gene: 6. This CDR3 has 11 amino acids. CDR1 is MNHNY and CDR2 is SVGAGI in the germline V gene (reference sequence).

This clone was found a few times. The rearrangement links TRBV2 to TRBJ2-7, with a tentative D call TRBD1 (6 bases). Germline V gives CDR1 SNHLY, CDR2 FYNNEI. With 7 bases removed from V and 4 bases from J, the gap between germline ends came to 17 bases. The CDR3 sequence is 14 residues long. CDR3 loop: CASIPGQIGYEQYF. The CDR3 region has the DNA TGTGCCAGCATTCCCGGACAGATCGGATACGAGCAGTACTTC.

The V call is TRBV7-2, the J call TRBJ2-1; D gene uncertain. V lost 0 bases and J 0 bases, leaving 6 bases between the germline ends. This CDR3 is 15 amino acids long. The V gene's germline CDR1 is SGHTA and CDR2 FQGNSA. The CDR3 nucleotides read TGTGCCAGCAGCTTAGCGGCAGGCTCCTACAATGAGCAGTTCTTC. Translation: CASSLAAGSYNEQFF.

The chain links TRBV7-2 to TRBJ1-5; perhaps TRBD1 as D (5 bases). Trimming shortened V by 1 base and J by 3 bases, and 13 bases separated the two germline ends. CDR1 is SGHTA, CDR2 FQGNSA, per germline. The CDR3 runs 16 residues. CDR3 bases: TGTGCCAGCAGCTTAGAAGGGACTGTTCTCAATCAGCCCCAGCATTTT. The encoded protein is CASSLEGTVLNQPQHF.